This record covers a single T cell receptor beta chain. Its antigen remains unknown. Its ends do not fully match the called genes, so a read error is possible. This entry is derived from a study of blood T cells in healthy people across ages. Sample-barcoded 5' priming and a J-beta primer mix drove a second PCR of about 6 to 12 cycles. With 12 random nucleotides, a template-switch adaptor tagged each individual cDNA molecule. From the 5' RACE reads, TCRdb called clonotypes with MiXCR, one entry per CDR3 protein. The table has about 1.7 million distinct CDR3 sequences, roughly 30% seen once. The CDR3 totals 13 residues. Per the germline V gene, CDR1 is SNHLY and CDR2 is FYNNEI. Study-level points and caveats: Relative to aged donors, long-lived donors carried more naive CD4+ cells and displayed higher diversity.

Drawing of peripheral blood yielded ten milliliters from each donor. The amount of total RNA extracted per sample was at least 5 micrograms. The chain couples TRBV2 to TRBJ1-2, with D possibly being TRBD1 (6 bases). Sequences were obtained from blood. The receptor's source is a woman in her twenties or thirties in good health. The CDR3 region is CASNREYDYGYTF. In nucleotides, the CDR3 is TGTGCCAGCAACAGGGAATATGACTACGGCTACACCTTC.